This TCR beta chain was observed in a study of beta chain features in type 1 diabetes. Broader study findings: A moderate, significant TCRB CDR3 shortening appeared in type 1 diabetes across four CD4+ subsets.

Trimming removed 4 bases from V and 2 bases from J, with 7 bases in between. Germline V gene lookup returns CDR1 LNHDA and CDR2 SQIVND (reference sequence). This CDR3 region has 13 residues. This clone was seen a handful of times. Antigen: not known. cDNA synthesis used the whole RNA isolate, giving expressed TCRB sequences. Profiling relied on immunoSEQ multiplex PCR, and the TCRdb table lists in-frame clones only, not all of them. The sample lists hundreds of thousands of clones; over 12% were seen once. V gene TRBV19 combines with J gene TRBJ2-3; D not resolved. Input material: naive CD4+ T cells from blood. The TCR originated in a man in his late teens or twenties with type 1 diabetes. CDR3 sequence (DNA): TGTGCCAGTAGTAGTCGCTTCACAGATACGCAGTATTTT. The encoded protein is CASSSRFTDTQYF. Drawing the rest from reference TRBV19 and TRBJ2-3, the complete variable domain is DGGITQSPKYLFRKEGQNVTLSCEQNLNHDAMYWYRQDPGQGLRLIYYSQIVNDFQKGDIAEGYSVSREKKESFPLTVTSAQKNPTAFYLCASSSRFTDTQYFGPGTRLTVL.